The 25 T cell receptor beta chains given below trace back to one sample, sequenced in a study of radiotherapy plus CTLA-4 blockade in lung cancer. Produced via immunoSEQ multiplex PCR; TCRdb's table is partial and in-frame only. The sample yields 83,000 or so clones, roughly 80% seen once. The source material was peripheral blood, sampled from a patient treated with radiotherapy plus ipilimumab. The receptor set was obtained from a human donor with non-small cell lung cancer who had stable disease on radiotherapy plus ipilimumab.

The chain joins TRBV10-3 to TRBJ1-1; possibly TRBD1 for D (5 bases). Germline loops: CDR1 ENHRY, CDR2 SYGVKD. Trimming took 0 bases from V and 6 from J, leaving 14 bases between them. This CDR3 contains 15 residues. This CDR3 reads CAISESVDGRAEAFF. In DNA form, the CDR3 reads TGTGCCATCAGTGAGTCGGTTGACGGCAGGGCTGAAGCTTTCTTT.

The chain combines TRBV18 with TRBJ1-5; D not certain. CDR1 KGHSH and CDR2 LQKENI come from the germline V gene. This CDR3 spans 14 amino acids. Trimming stripped 4 bases from V and 2 bases from J, with 9 bases between. CDR3 DNA: TGTGCCAGCTCACAAGGGAATGGCAATCAGCCCCAGCATTTT. The encoded protein is CASSQGNGNQPQHF.

The rearrangement uses TRBV5-6 and TRBJ2-1, with 10 bases lining up with TRBD2. V shed 3 bases and J 3 bases; nucleotides not matched to a gene: 6. In germline, CDR1 is SGHDT, CDR2 YYEEEE. The CDR3 sequence is 16 residues long. The CDR3 nucleotides are TGTGCCAGCAGCTATCGACTAGCGGGTTACTACAATGAGCAGTTCTTC. Protein: CASSYRLAGYYNEQFF.

The chain combines TRBV5-6 with TRBJ1-6, with a possible D match to TRBD1 (6 bases). In germline, CDR1 is SGHDT, CDR2 YYEEEE. V was trimmed by 3 bases and J by 7 bases, leaving 17 bases between them. CDR3 length equals 16 residues. The CDR3 DNA reads as TGTGCCAGCAGCTGGGGGGGCCCGATGGGAAATTCACCCCTCCACTTT. Protein sequence: CASSWGGPMGNSPLHF.

This clone has just one count. The gene calls are TRBV6-1 and TRBJ2-1; 9 nucleotides agree with TRBD2. The CDR3 spans 13 residues. With V trimmed by 5 bases and J by 7 bases, 3 bases remained unmatched. Looked up from germline, CDR1 is MNHNS and CDR2 is SASEGT. DNA for the CDR3: TGTGCCAGCAGTAGCGGGGGGAGGAATGAGCAGTTCTTC. This gives the protein CASSSGGRNEQFF.

V and J are TRBV18 and TRBJ1-1, with no clear D. CDR1 is KGHSH, CDR2 LQKENI, per germline. The CDR3 totals 13 residues. The V end was cut by 3 bases, the J end by 11 bases, with 16 bases between. CDR3 region: CASSPQDGLRAFF. DNA for the CDR3: TGTGCCAGCTCACCCCAGGACGGGTTAAGGGCTTTCTTT.

The chain has TRBV9 and TRBJ2-2; D ambiguous. The CDR3 totals 15 residues. Germline V gene sequence: CDR1 SGDLS, CDR2 YYNGEE. V gave up 0 bases and J gave up 4 bases, with 10 bases separating them. CDR3 bases: TGTGCCAGCAGCGTAGAATCGTCTCGCACCGGGGAGCTGTTTTTT. This codes for CASSVESSRTGELFF.

V and J are TRBV30 and TRBJ1-6; 9 nucleotides agree with TRBD1. V shed 3 bases and J 9 bases; nucleotides not matched to a gene: 9. This CDR3 is 15 amino acids long. Germline CDR1 reads GTSNPN; CDR2 reads SVGIG (reference sequence). CDR3 sequence (DNA): TGTGCCTGGAGAGTTGGGGACAGGGAGTCTTCACCCCTCCACTTT. It is translated as CAWRVGDRESSPLHF.

The chain has TRBV6-1 and TRBJ1-6, with D tentatively TRBD1 (6 bases). CDR3 length: 17 amino acids. The V end was cut by 2 bases, the J end by 4 bases, with 15 bases between. CDR1 is MNHNS, CDR2 SASEGT, per germline. CDR3 protein: CASSEWGAEFYNSPLHF. CDR3 DNA: TGTGCCAGCAGTGAATGGGGGGCCGAATTTTATAATTCACCCCTCCACTTT.

J is TRBJ2-7 and V is TRBV6-1, with a possible D match to TRBD2 (6 bases). Trimming shortened V by 6 bases and J by 3 bases, and 12 bases separated the two germline ends. Germline CDR1 reads MNHNS; CDR2 reads SASEGT. This CDR3 comprises 13 residues. The CDR3 DNA is TGTGCCAGCAGGAGAGGGCGGGGCTACGAGCAGTACTTC. Protein sequence: CASRRGRGYEQYF.

J is TRBJ2-1 and V is TRBV7-3, with 7 bases matching TRBD1. This CDR3 spans 15 amino acids. Germline V gene lookup returns CDR1 SGHTA and CDR2 FQGTGA. Unmatched junction bases numbered 4, after V lost 5 bases and J lost 0 bases. CDR3 residues: CASSLDRASYNEQFF. As DNA, the CDR3 is TGTGCCAGCAGCCTCGACAGGGCCTCCTACAATGAGCAGTTCTTC.

A single count supports this clone. V is TRBV28 and J is TRBJ2-7; D gene unclear. Germline CDR1 MDHEN, CDR2 SYDVKM. The CDR3 runs 15 residues. Trimming cost V 3 bases and J 3 bases, with 15 bases left between them. CDR3 amino acids: CASSLSHRNLYEQYF. CDR3 sequence (DNA): TGTGCCAGCAGTTTGTCGCACCGGAACCTCTACGAGCAGTACTTC.

The J gene is TRBJ1-1, the V gene TRBV5-1; 11 bases map to TRBD1. There are 16 residues in the CDR3. Trimming at V came to 1 base and at J to 5 bases, leaving 7 bases not matched to a gene. The germline V gene encodes CDR1 SGHRS and CDR2 YFSETQ. The CDR3 is CASSLKGQGVTTEAFF. The CDR3 DNA follows: TGCGCCAGCAGCTTGAAGGGACAGGGGGTGACGACTGAAGCTTTCTTT.

This sequence joins TRBV4-2 and TRBJ1-3; possibly TRBD1 for D (6 bases). Germline CDR1 reads LGHNA; CDR2 reads YNFKEQ. V was pared by 3 bases and J by 2 bases, with 23 bases between. This CDR3 is built from 19 residues. For the CDR3, the DNA is TGTGCCAGCAGCCATGACATTCTCACCCGGGGGGGGCCTGGAAACACCATATATTTT. Translation: CASSHDILTRGGPGNTIYF.

This chain connects TRBV28 to TRBJ1-5, with D perhaps matching TRBD1 (6 bases). Germline V gene lookup returns CDR1 MDHEN and CDR2 SYDVKM. Trimming took 6 bases from V and 3 from J, leaving 15 bases between them. The CDR3 length is 15 residues. CDR3 sequence: CASRGALSDNQPQHF. The CDR3 DNA follows: TGTGCCAGCAGGGGGGCCCTTTCGGACAATCAGCCCCAGCATTTT.

The rearrangement joins TRBV2 to TRBJ2-2; 10 positions agree with TRBD1. V lost 6 bases, J lost 2 bases, and 3 bases stayed unmatched. The CDR3 is made up of 15 amino acids. Germline V gene lookup returns CDR1 SNHLY and CDR2 FYNNEI. The CDR3 is CASRQTGGNTGELFF. Written as DNA, the CDR3 is TGTGCCAGCAGGCAGACAGGGGGCAACACCGGGGAGCTGTTTTTT.

V is TRBV5-4 and J is TRBJ2-5; 7 bases align to TRBD1. CDR1 and CDR2 from the germline V gene are SGHNT and YYREEE (reference sequence). After removal of 4 bases from V and 1 base from J, the junction contained 4 bases not matched to a gene. The CDR3 runs to 14 residues. For the CDR3, the DNA is TGTGCCAGCAGCACGGGACAGAGCCAAGAGACCCAGTACTTC. Translation: CASSTGQSQETQYF.

The rearrangement links TRBV7-2 to TRBJ2-3, with D unresolved. This CDR3 comprises 13 residues. CDR1 is SGHTA and CDR2 is FQGNSA in the germline V gene. The V and J ends lost 0 bases and 5 bases respectively, with 6 bases between them. The CDR3 region is CASSLARQDTQYF. CDR3 nucleotide sequence: TGTGCCAGCAGCTTAGCACGGCAAGATACGCAGTATTTT.

The chain has TRBV10-1 and TRBJ1-5; 7 bases map to TRBD1. This CDR3 has 15 residues. Germline V gene lookup returns CDR1 WNHNN and CDR2 SYGVQD (reference sequence). Trimming at V came to 6 bases and at J to 4 bases, leaving 9 bases not matched to a gene. CDR3 region: CASRGSTGLNQPQHF. DNA of the CDR3: TGCGCCAGCAGGGGATCGACAGGGCTGAATCAGCCCCAGCATTTT.

This sequence joins TRBV28 and TRBJ1-5; D not resolved. Looked up from germline, CDR1 is MDHEN and CDR2 is SYDVKM. Trimming removed 5 bases from V and 9 bases from J, with 8 bases in between. The CDR3 loop spans 11 amino acids. CDR3 region: CASSPKRPQHF. The CDR3 nucleotides read TGTGCCAGCAGTCCCAAACGGCCCCAGCATTTT.

The sample holds a few counts of this clone. The chain links TRBV2 to TRBJ2-3; D tentatively fits TRBD1 or TRBD2 (5 bases each). The CDR3 sequence is 13 residues long. V lost 4 bases to trimming and J lost 2 bases, with 7 bases between them. Germline V CDR1 and CDR2: SNHLY, FYNNEI. The CDR3 loop is CASSGDDTDTQYF. CDR3 DNA: TGTGCCAGCAGTGGGGACGACACAGATACGCAGTATTTT.

The rearrangement uses TRBV11-2 and TRBJ1-4, with TRBD1 identical over 10 bases. The CDR3 is made up of 13 amino acids. From germline, CDR1 is SGHAT and CDR2 FQNNGV. V was pared by 5 bases and J by 7 bases, with 1 base of the junction left unmatched. CDR3: CASSRDRGEKLFF. DNA of the CDR3: TGTGCCAGCAGCCGGGACAGGGGTGAAAAACTGTTTTTT. Looking up the rest from reference TRBV11-2 and TRBJ1-4 gives the full variable domain: EAGVAQSPRYKIIEKRQSVAFWCNPISGHATLYWYQQILGQGPKLLIQFQNNGVVDDSQLPKDRFSAERLKGVDSTLKIQPAKLEDSAVYLCASSRDRGEKLFFGSGTQLSVL.

J is TRBJ1-1 and V is TRBV9; the D is unclear. Trimming shortened V by 0 bases and J by 6 bases, and 15 bases separated the two germline ends. Germline V CDR1 and CDR2: SGDLS, YYNGEE. CDR3 size: 15 residues. The DNA of the CDR3 is TGTGCCAGCAGCGTAGCCTGGGGTGGGTCCTCTGAAGCTTTCTTT. This sequence encodes CASSVAWGGSSEAFF.

This clone was seen a single time. The rearrangement joins TRBV9 to TRBJ2-1; D call uncertain. Trimming removed 0 bases at V and 6 bases at J, with 13 bases between. In germline, CDR1 is SGDLS, CDR2 YYNGEE. This CDR3 comprises 15 residues. As DNA, the CDR3 is TGTGCCAGCAGCGTAGTGGGCACCCATCCCAATGAGCAGTTCTTC. Its protein product is CASSVVGTHPNEQFF.

The V call is TRBV7-7, the J call TRBJ2-5; 7 bases match TRBD1. The CDR3 has 13 amino acids. The V gene end was trimmed by 5 bases and the J gene end by 2 bases; junction bases not matched to a gene: 2. Germline V gene lookup returns CDR1 SSHAT and CDR2 FNYEAQ (reference sequence). Here the CDR3 DNA reads TGTGCCAGCAGCCCGGGACAGCAAGAGACCCAGTACTTC. Encoded protein: CASSPGQQETQYF. The full variable domain, its missing parts supplied by reference TRBV7-7 and TRBJ2-5, is GAGVSQSPRYKVTKRGQDVTLRCDPISSHATLYWYQQALGQGPEFLTYFNYEAQPDKSGLPSDRFSAERPEGSISTLTIQRTEQRDSAMYRCASSPGQQETQYFGPGTRLLVL.